This is a list of T cell receptor beta chains from one sample in a study of cytomegalovirus exposure and HLA in healthy donors. Sequencing was performed with immunoSEQ multiplex PCR; in TCRdb, only in-frame clones are kept and a portion is missing. The data contain 180,000 or so clones, about 59% of them singletons. The sample comprised PBMCs. The receptors derive from a man aged 35-49 years in good health and CMV-seronegative. CDR3s include the opening cysteine and the closing phenylalanine or tryptophan.

J gene: TRBJ1-6; V gene: TRBV7-2; CDR3 protein: CASSLRSLGQDSPLHF
J gene: TRBJ1-5; V gene: TRBV7-9; CDR3 protein: CASSRSEALNQPQHF
J gene: TRBJ1-2; V gene: TRBV6-5; CDR3 protein: CASSRQGPNYGYTF
J gene: TRBJ1-5; V gene: TRBV7-2; CDR3 protein: CASSLRQGNQPQHF
J gene: TRBJ2-1; V gene: TRBV28; CDR3 protein: CASSWTSLAGGRAFPEQFF
J gene: TRBJ1-4; V gene: TRBV27; CDR3 protein: CASSIQYRATNEKLFF
J gene: TRBJ2-5; V gene: TRBV21-1; CDR3 protein: CASSKAGDRDQETQYF
J gene: TRBJ2-2; V gene: TRBV4-2; CDR3 protein: CASSQFGGGQGAWLAGELFF
J gene: TRBJ2-7; V gene: TRBV27; CDR3 protein: CASSARDRAYEQYF
J gene: TRBJ2-1; V gene: TRBV20-1; CDR3 protein: CSAAGPDEQFF
J gene: TRBJ2-5; V gene: TRBV19; CDR3 protein: CASSIGAVETQYF
J gene: TRBJ1-2; V gene: TRBV7-9; CDR3 protein: CSSSVTGGLNYGYTF
J gene: TRBJ2-7; V gene: TRBV2; CDR3 protein: CASRGRGTYEQYF
J gene: TRBJ2-3; V gene: TRBV10-3; CDR3 protein: CAISESFSGSVDTQYF
J gene: TRBJ2-2; V gene: TRBV7-8; CDR3 protein: CASSLEGQRRFVGELFF
J gene: TRBJ1-6; V gene: TRBV5-1; CDR3 protein: CASRGLTGNNSPLHF
J gene: TRBJ2-7; V gene: TRBV28; CDR3 protein: CASSWFRGGASSYEQYF
J gene: TRBJ1-2; V gene: TRBV5-1; CDR3 protein: CASSQRDRGNYGYTF
J gene: TRBJ2-3; V gene: TRBV2; CDR3 protein: CASRRQSGDTQYF
J gene: TRBJ1-4; V gene: TRBV6-6; CDR3 protein: CASSYSGQEAEKLFF
J gene: TRBJ1-5; V gene: TRBV7-2; CDR3 protein: CASSLVTGPSNQPQHF
J gene: TRBJ1-2; V gene: TRBV19; CDR3 protein: CASSSQGWDGYTF
J gene: TRBJ2-7; V gene: TRBV30; CDR3 protein: CAWRGLPGWEQYF
J gene: TRBJ2-7; V gene: TRBV10-3; CDR3 protein: CAISSGYSGEQYF
J gene: TRBJ2-1; V gene: TRBV18; CDR3 protein: CASSPEPWEGPGYNEQFF
J gene: TRBJ1-5; V gene: TRBV4-1; CDR3 protein: CASSQVYENRGRRGEGNQPQHF
J gene: TRBJ1-1; V gene: TRBV18; CDR3 protein: CASSTDSNTEAFF
J gene: TRBJ2-1; V gene: TRBV9; CDR3 protein: CASTSGRASVEQFF
J gene: TRBJ2-1; V gene: TRBV6-4; CDR3 protein: CASSEQGGYNEQFF
J gene: TRBJ1-1; V gene: TRBV28; CDR3 protein: CASGPPREWGTEAFF
J gene: TRBJ2-5; V gene: TRBV10-3; CDR3 protein: CAISDGGQIETQYF
J gene: TRBJ1-5; V gene: TRBV2; CDR3 protein: CASRRDRASDQPQHF
J gene: TRBJ2-3; V gene: TRBV27; CDR3 protein: CASKRSTGTGLDTQYF
J gene: TRBJ2-7; V gene: TRBV4-1; CDR3 protein: CASSPTTAQGYEQYF
J gene: TRBJ2-2; V gene: TRBV5-4; CDR3 protein: CASSAGTSEIGELFF
J gene: TRBJ2-3; V gene: TRBV7-9; CDR3 protein: CASSLPGGLGAYF
J gene: TRBJ1-1; V gene: TRBV2; CDR3 protein: CASSMTGGNTEAFF
J gene: TRBJ1-2; V gene: TRBV6-1; CDR3 protein: CASSAVQGSYGYTF
J gene: TRBJ2-1; V gene: TRBV30; CDR3 protein: CAWDGGNGGVYNEQFF
J gene: TRBJ2-3; V gene: TRBV13; CDR3 protein: CASSPRLAADTQYF
J gene: TRBJ1-1; V gene: TRBV7-9; CDR3 protein: CASSRGGGRNTEAFF
J gene: TRBJ1-5; V gene: TRBV27; CDR3 protein: CASSLKAASNQPQHF
J gene: TRBJ2-3; V gene: TRBV2; CDR3 protein: CASIRRGPHTDTQYF
J gene: TRBJ1-1; V gene: TRBV2; CDR3 protein: CASITDRSLNTEAFF
J gene: TRBJ2-5; V gene: TRBV6-5; CDR3 protein: CASSYGGSETQYF
J gene: TRBJ2-5; V gene: TRBV11-2; CDR3 protein: CASSLIGGNIQETQYF
J gene: TRBJ2-5; V gene: TRBV11-2; CDR3 protein: CASSLGSGETQYF
J gene: TRBJ1-2; V gene: TRBV28; CDR3 protein: CASSLQGIYGYTF
J gene: TRBJ1-4; V gene: TRBV2; CDR3 protein: CASSERPAGTGSGKNEKLFF
J gene: TRBJ2-7; V gene: TRBV6-1; CDR3 protein: CASAIGGSSYEQYF
J gene: TRBJ1-2; V gene: TRBV7-9; CDR3 protein: CASNKEREEGYTF
J gene: TRBJ2-7; V gene: TRBV7-2; CDR3 protein: CASSFRFPGQGGYEQYF
J gene: TRBJ2-7; V gene: TRBV6-5; CDR3 protein: CASSSSGEQGWEQYF